Listed below are T cell receptor beta chains from one sample, sequenced in a study of chemoradiotherapy in HPV16-positive cancers. Method: immunoSEQ multiplex PCR; TCRdb's copy keeps in-frame clones and lacks some. Of about 12,000 clones in the sample, about 81% were seen once. Collection of the sample occurred from a patient who underwent chemoradiotherapy. These receptors all stem from a human donor with HPV-associated anogenital cancer. The CDR3 runs from the conserved cysteine through the conserved F or W. A D gene is named only where the DNA matches it firmly. Clone size, where shown, is once, few, many, or a class for clones that have expanded.

TRBV4-3,TRBJ2-1,-,few,TGCGCCAGCAGCCAGAGCCTTCGAAATCGATACAATGAGCAGTTCTTC,CASSQSLRNRYNEQFF
TRBV6-4,TRBJ2-3,-,-,TGTGCCAGCAGCCAAAATTTGGAAACAGATACGCAGTATTTT,CASSQNLETDTQYF
TRBV6-1,TRBJ2-2,-,medium-sized,TGTGCCAGCAGTGAAGCAGTAAGGCCCGGGGAGCTGTTTTTT,CASSEAVRPGELFF
TRBV18,TRBJ2-3,TRBD2,few,TGTGCCAGCTCACGACTTAGCGGGAGTATTACAGATACGCAGTATTTT,CASSRLSGSITDTQYF
TRBV19,TRBJ1-5,-,-,TGTGCCAGTAGTATTAAAGGTGGGCTCTATCAGCCCCAGCATTTT,CASSIKGGLYQPQHF
TRBV19,TRBJ2-1,TRBD2,-,TGTGCCAGTAGTCTAGCGGGAGGGCCAAACCAGGAGCAGTTCTTC,CASSLAGGPNQEQFF
TRBV27,TRBJ2-7,TRBD2,-,TGTGCCAGCAGTTTATCTACTAGCGGGAGGGGGATGGATGCGTACTACGAGCAGTACTTC,CASSLSTSGRGMDAYYEQYF
TRBV19,TRBJ2-3,TRBD2,few,TGTGCCAGTAGCCCAGCGGGAGTGGTTTCAGATACGCAGTATTTT,CASSPAGVVSDTQYF
TRBV27,TRBJ1-1,-,-,TGTGCCAGCAGTTCTGTAAGGGACTCCGAGGATTTCGCTGAAGCTTTCTTT,CASSSVRDSEDFAEAFF
TRBV30,TRBJ2-5,TRBD1,-,TGTGCCTGGAGTACCTGGACAGGGGGCTTGGAGGGGGAGACCCAGTACTTC,CAWSTWTGGLEGETQYF
TRBV27,TRBJ1-1,-,-,TGTGCCAGCAGTCTAAGTCTCTTGGACATGAACACTGAAGCTTTCTTT,CASSLSLLDMNTEAFF
TRBV19,TRBJ2-1,TRBD2,-,TGTGCCAGTAGCCCTCCGGGACTAGCGGGAGGGGTAGGCTCCTACAATGAGCAGTTCTTC,CASSPPGLAGGVGSYNEQFF
TRBV18,TRBJ2-3,TRBD2,-,TGTGCCAGCTCACATCCGGGACTAGCGGGAGTTTTAGATACGCAGTATTTT,CASSHPGLAGVLDTQYF
TRBV7-3,TRBJ2-2,TRBD1,once,TGTGCCAGCAGCCACCGACAGGGAGCGAACACCGGGGAGCTGTTTTTT,CASSHRQGANTGELFF
TRBV6-4,TRBJ1-5,-,-,TGTGCCAGCAGTGACTCAGGCAATCAGCCCCAGCATTTT,CASSDSGNQPQHF
TRBV5-1,TRBJ2-1,-,few,TGCGCCAGCAGTTTGGTGACTAGTTCTTACAATGAGCAGTTCTTC,CASSLVTSSYNEQFF
TRBV5-4,TRBJ2-1,-,-,TGTGCCAGCAGCGCCGCCGGGACACTCACGGATGAGCAGTTCTTC,CASSAAGTLTDEQFF
TRBV6-4,TRBJ2-3,-,-,TGTGCCAGCAGTGACTCGGGCGACACAGATACGCAGTATTTT,CASSDSGDTDTQYF
TRBV5-6,TRBJ2-3,TRBD1,-,TGTGCCAGCACCTTGGGTGCAGGGGGCTACGATACGCAGTATTTT,CASTLGAGGYDTQYF
TRBV5-6,TRBJ2-3,TRBD1,once,TGTGCCAGCAGCTCGGGCCGGGACAGACGCACAGATACGCAGTATTTT,CASSSGRDRRTDTQYF
TRBV27,TRBJ2-1,-,-,TGTGCCAGCAGTCCCACCCTACAGGGTTCGACCTACAATGAGCAGTTCTTC,CASSPTLQGSTYNEQFF
TRBV6-5,TRBJ2-2,TRBD2,-,TGTGCCAGCAGCGCCGGGACTAGCCGTACCGGGGAGCTGTTTTTT,CASSAGTSRTGELFF
TRBV9,TRBJ2-7,TRBD2,-,TGTGCCAGCAGCGTAGGGGGTAGCGGGAGTGCGTACGAGCAGTACTTC,CASSVGGSGSAYEQYF
TRBV4-1,TRBJ1-1,-,-,TGCGCCAGCAGCCAAGGGTCGTCGAACACTGAAGCTTTCTTT,CASSQGSSNTEAFF
TRBV5-8,TRBJ2-5,TRBD2,-,TGTGCCAGCAGCTTGGTAGCGGGAGGTGGGGAGACCCAGTACTTC,CASSLVAGGGETQYF
TRBV2,TRBJ1-1,-,once,TGTGCCAGCAAGGGGGATGGGGGGCTGAACACTGAAGCTTTCTTT,CASKGDGGLNTEAFF
TRBV27,TRBJ2-1,-,few,TGTGCCAGCAGTCCCCCGAGCTCCTACAATGAGCAGTTCTTC,CASSPPSSYNEQFF
TRBV10-3,TRBJ2-7,-,few,TGTGCCATCAGTGAGGCGACATCTTGGACGACCTACGAGCAGTACTTC,CAISEATSWTTYEQYF
TRBV11-2,TRBJ1-1,-,-,TGTGCCAGCAGGGAGGACGGCGGACGGGCTGAAGCTTTCTTT,CASREDGGRAEAFF
TRBV2,TRBJ1-5,-,-,TGTGCCAGCACTAGGACAGCTAGCAATCAGCCCCAGCATTTT,CASTRTASNQPQHF
TRBV28,TRBJ2-3,-,-,TGTGCCAGCAGTTTAGGGAGCACAGATACGCAGTATTTT,CASSLGSTDTQYF
TRBV19,TRBJ1-1,-,-,TGTGCCAGTAGTCCAATGACTTGGACGAACACTGAAGCTTTCTTT,CASSPMTWTNTEAFF
TRBV2,TRBJ2-5,-,-,TGTGCCAGCAGCCGGGACTTAGAAGAGACCCAGTACTTC,CASSRDLEETQYF
TRBV7-2,TRBJ2-7,-,-,TGTGCCAGCAGCTTAGGGGGGGGACAGCTTTACGAGCAGTACTTC,CASSLGGGQLYEQYF
TRBV4-1,TRBJ2-1,TRBD1,-,TGCGCCAGCAGACGTACAGGGGGTGATGAGCAGTTCTTC,CASRRTGGDEQFF
TRBV7-2,TRBJ2-1,-,-,TGTGCCAGCAGCCCGGGAACCGAGCGGAACCTCGGGTACAATGAGCAGTTCTTC,CASSPGTERNLGYNEQFF